This T cell receptor beta chain was recorded in a study of blood T cell repertoires in COVID-19 (dated by TCRdb to the early 2020s). Background on the whole study: Collaborator samples came from the United States, Italy and Spain and covered acute and convalescent phases of COVID-19. The prospective study material was composed of cDNA or gDNA derived from T cells, B-cell-depleted T cells, or PBMCs. A de-identified subject ID, COVID-19 status, age in years and sex were almost always included in the sample metadata. Where available, HLA class I and class II types were obtained from metadata supplied by the sample provider rather than from assay-based typing. Samples were obtained from the ongoing ImmuneRACE study (first 160 participants) and from about 1,300 subjects provided by 6 global collaborators. A freely available public database, intended as a resource for researchers studying the immune response to SARS-CoV-2, is where the repertoires were released. Subjects who had been exposed to COVID-19, were actively infected with it, or had recovered from it provided the deeply sampled blood TCRbeta repertoires that made up the dataset.

The immunoSEQ Assay, a bias-controlled multiplex PCR, was used to amplify TCRbeta CDR3 regions from genomic DNA. On the authors' methods: The number of nucleated cells in each sample was estimated by amplification of reference gene primers within the assay. To quantify the absolute abundance of each unique TCRbeta CDR3 rearrangement, sequence reads were collapsed and filtered. Productive Simpson clonality was computed per sample as the square root of Simpson's diversity index over productive rearrangements. Entries here come from immuneACCESS through TCRdb and include only in-frame sequences with V and J called. Some clones fail to appear in such tables; in the studies checked, an unresolved V gene covers under half of the shortfall, and the cause of the remainder is unknown. The V and J calls and clone size come from that table; D and trimming were worked out from the DNA. This sample holds 150,000 to 190,000 clones; approximately 80% were observed only once. The ten largest make up under 0.75% of the sample.

In its sample, this clone was seen once. There is no known antigen for this receptor. No base quality information exists; no much larger clone differs at one position. The collaborating institutions used their own protocols to collect whole blood in K2EDTA tubes. For TCRbeta analysis, collaborators shipped samples as frozen whole blood, isolated PBMCs, or DNA extracted from either of those sample types. The full study reports these points: The quantity of clinical and demographic metadata differed by source and by participant and was supplied without curation.

The sample was peripheral blood. This TCR was recovered from a man aged 55 to 69 with acute or convalescent COVID-19.

CDR3 protein: CSCIRAAGGREQFF. Here is the DNA: TGCAGCTGTATCAGGGCGGCGGGAGGGCGTGAGCAGTTCTTC. The rearrangement joined TRBV29-1 to TRBJ2-1, with 9 middle bases fitting TRBD2. The CDR3 has 14 amino acids, counting the end cysteine and phenylalanine. The sequence is cut down to CDR3 DNA, 42 bases in frame from base 1. From V the trimming removes 8 bases and from J it removes 9 bases, while the gene matches leave 14 bases of the junction unaccounted for. From a lookup of the germline V gene, CDR1 and CDR2 are SQVTM and ANQGSEA.